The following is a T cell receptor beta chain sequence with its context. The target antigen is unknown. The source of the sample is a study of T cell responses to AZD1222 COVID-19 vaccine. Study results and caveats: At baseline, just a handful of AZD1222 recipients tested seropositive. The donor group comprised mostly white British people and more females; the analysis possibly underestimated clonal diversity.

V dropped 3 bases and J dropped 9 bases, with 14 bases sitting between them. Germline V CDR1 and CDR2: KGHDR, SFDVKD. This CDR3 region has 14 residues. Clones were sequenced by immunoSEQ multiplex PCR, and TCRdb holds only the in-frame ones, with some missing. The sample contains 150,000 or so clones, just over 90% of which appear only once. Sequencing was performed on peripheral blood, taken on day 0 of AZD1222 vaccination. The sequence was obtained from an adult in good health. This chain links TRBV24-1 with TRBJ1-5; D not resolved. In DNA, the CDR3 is TGTGCCACCAGTGATCCTAGGGTGGATTCGCCCCAGCATTTT. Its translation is CATSDPRVDSPQHF.